What follows are 20 T cell receptor beta chains derived from one specimen sequenced in a study of neoadjuvant anti-PD-1 for oral cavity cancer (dated by TCRdb to the early 2020s). The sample's time point label is to be understood as: before neoadjuvant nivolumab. The library was made by the immunoSEQ multiplex PCR assay. Here the immuneACCESS table is served through TCRdb, limited to in-frame sequences with V and J called. Missing clones are a known gap in these copies; in checked studies unresolved V genes cover under half, and the rest lacks a known reason. In this sample the table shows approximately 37,000 clones, 87% of which occur a single time. Together, the top ten hold approximately 3.7% of the sample. The sequenced sample was PBMCs, obtained before nivolumab (anti-PD-1) treatment. The receptors were gathered from a person between 40 and 79 years old with oral cavity squamous cell carcinoma.

The chain uses TRBV10-3 and TRBJ1-5, with D uncertain. Germline CDR1 and CDR2: ENHRY and SYGVKD. The ends were cut back, 0 bases at V and 7 bases at J, with 7 bases in the middle. The CDR3 runs to 13 residues. DNA for the CDR3: TGTGCCATCAGTGAGTCGACCGGACAGCCCCAGCATTTT. This translates into CAISESTGQPQHF.

The chain carries TRBV6-5 and TRBJ2-7; no definite D call. The germline gives CDR1 MNHEY, CDR2 SVGAGI. The CDR3 extends over 15 amino acids. With 8 bases removed from V and 0 bases from J, the gap between germline ends came to 17 bases. CDR3 amino acids: CASGWAQPSSYEQYF. DNA of the CDR3: TGTGCCAGCGGGTGGGCTCAACCCAGCTCCTACGAGCAGTACTTC.

The chain joins TRBV2 to TRBJ1-5, with 9 bases identical to TRBD1. Trimming took 7 bases from V and 7 from J; bases not matched to a gene: 11. The CDR3 is 15 residues long. Germline CDR1 is SNHLY and CDR2 is FYNNEI. The CDR3 DNA sequence: TGTGCCAGCATGGCCGGGACAGGGCCGAGGCAGCCCCAGCATTTT. Translated: CASMAGTGPRQPQHF.

The chain joins TRBV10-3 to TRBJ2-5; maybe TRBD2 (6 bases). The CDR3 runs to 13 residues. Trimming left V 6 bases short and J 1 base short, with 9 bases between. Germline CDR1 and CDR2: ENHRY and SYGVKD. In DNA form, the CDR3 reads TGTGCCATCAGCGGGACTGTCCAAGAGACCCAGTACTTC. It encodes CAISGTVQETQYF.

J is TRBJ1-5 and V is TRBV7-2; D unclear. V lost 3 bases and J 3 bases, leaving 15 bases between the germline ends. This CDR3 has 16 amino acids. Per germline, CDR1 SGHTA and CDR2 FQGNSA. CDR3 in DNA: TGTGCCAGCAGCTTTTTCTCAAACGGTTTCAATCAGCCCCAGCATTTT. Its protein is CASSFFSNGFNQPQHF.

CDR3: CASSLIPELNEQYF. CDR3 bases: TGTGCCAGCAGCTTAATTCCGGAGTTAAACGAGCAGTACTTC. The chain is built from TRBV7-9 and TRBJ2-7, with unresolved D. V lost 2 bases and J 5 bases, leaving 13 bases between the germline ends. The CDR3 is 14 amino acids. In germline, CDR1 is SEHNR, CDR2 FQNEAQ (reference sequence).

The genes are TRBV5-4 and TRBJ1-2; 8 positions match TRBD1. V lost 4 bases to trimming and J lost 7 bases; unmatched junction nucleotides: 6. Germline V gives CDR1 SGHNT, CDR2 YYREEE (reference sequence). This CDR3 has 13 amino acids. The DNA for the CDR3 is TGTGCCAGCAGCACAGGGGGTGAGGGTGGCTACACCTTC. This gives the protein CASSTGGEGGYTF.

With regard to this clone: Germline is not matched at one junction end, which may reflect a read error. The rearrangement links TRBV7-9 to TRBJ1-2, with TRBD1 matching 7 bases. This CDR3 has 15 amino acids. The germline V gene encodes CDR1 SEHNR and CDR2 FQNEAQ (reference sequence). The CDR3 DNA reads as TGTGCCAGCAGCTTAAGACAGGGCTCCTTCGACGGTCACGCCTTC. Protein product: CASSLRQGSFDGHAF. Supplemented by reference TRBV7-9 and TRBJ1-2, the full variable domain reads DTGVSQNPRHKITKRGQNVTFRCDPISEHNRLYWYRQTLGQGPEFLTYFQNEAQLEKSRLLSDRFSAERPKGSFSTLEIQRTEQGDSAMYLCASSLRQGSFDGHAFGSGTRLTVV.

The chain couples TRBV18 to TRBJ2-1; 8 bases are a match to TRBD2. V was pared by 3 bases and J by 9 bases, with 7 bases of the junction left unmatched. CDR1 is KGHSH and CDR2 is LQKENI in the germline V gene. The length of the CDR3 is 14 residues. CDR3 bases: TGTGCCAGCTCACCTTCGCGGGGGGCAGGTGAGCAGTTCTTC. Protein sequence: CASSPSRGAGEQFF.

The chain couples TRBV28 to TRBJ2-5; 8 bases align to TRBD2. Germline V gives CDR1 MDHEN, CDR2 SYDVKM. V lost 5 bases to trimming and J lost 7 bases; unmatched junction nucleotides: 6. The CDR3 sequence is 13 residues long. The DNA for the CDR3 is TGTGCCAGCAGTCCTGGACTAGCAGCGACCCAGTACTTC. Translating gives CASSPGLAATQYF.

The chain couples TRBV7-2 to TRBJ2-3; 9 bases are shared with TRBD2. The CDR3 runs to 15 residues. Germline CDR1 SGHTA, CDR2 FQGNSA. V shed 5 bases, J shed 0 bases, and the junction held 3 bases outside the gene matches. CDR3 nucleotides: TGTGCCAGCAGCCCTAGCGGGGATAGCACAGATACGCAGTATTTT. The encoded protein is CASSPSGDSTDTQYF.

The chain links TRBV29-1 to TRBJ2-7, with D unclear. The CDR3 has 13 amino acids. The ends were cut back, 0 bases at V and 4 bases at J, with 10 bases in the middle. Germline CDR1 SQVTM, CDR2 ANQGSEA. The CDR3 protein is CSVEEGSRYEQYF. The CDR3 DNA reads TGCAGCGTTGAAGAGGGGTCCCGTTACGAGCAGTACTTC.

This chain connects TRBV4-1 to TRBJ1-1; TRBD1 agrees at 9 bases. This CDR3 has 17 residues. V lost 1 base, J lost 6 bases, and 12 bases stayed unmatched. Germline V gene sequence: CDR1 MGHRA, CDR2 YSYEKL. CDR3 residues: CASSQAGQGRGKPEAFF. The CDR3 nucleotides are TGCGCCAGCAGCCAAGCGGGACAGGGAAGGGGGAAACCTGAAGCTTTCTTT.

The V and J genes are TRBV6-6 and TRBJ2-3; 7 bases line up with TRBD2. CDR1 and CDR2 (germline): MNHNY, SVGAGI (reference sequence). This CDR3 spans 16 amino acids. With V trimmed by 2 bases and J by 5 bases, 10 bases remained unmatched. This CDR3 reads CASSYSSEAGRDTQYF. CDR3 in DNA: TGTGCCAGCAGTTACAGTTCCGAAGCGGGGAGAGATACGCAGTATTTT.

This chain links TRBV5-1 with TRBJ2-7; D is ambiguous. CDR3 size: 14 residues. V gave up 1 base and J gave up 12 bases, with 20 bases separating them. Germline V gene data show CDR1 as SGHRS and CDR2 as YFSETQ. In nucleotides, the CDR3 is TGCGCCAGCAGCTTGACCGTCCAGGTTCGAGATCTGTACTTC. Residues: CASSLTVQVRDLYF. Complete variable domain (other parts from reference TRBV5-1 and TRBJ2-7): KAGVTQTPRYLIKTRGQQVTLSCSPISGHRSVSWYQQTPGQGLQFLFEYFSETQRNKGNFPGRFSGRQFSNSRSEMNVSTLELGDSALYLCASSLTVQVRDLYFGPGTRLTVT.

The chain uses TRBV7-9 and TRBJ2-5, with D possibly TRBD2 on 5 matching bases. The CDR3 sequence is 15 residues long. Germline V gene lookup returns CDR1 SEHNR and CDR2 FQNEAQ (reference sequence). Deletions cut 4 bases from V and 5 bases from J, with 17 bases between. The CDR3 DNA is TGTGCCAGCAGCTCTCGGACTGCTGCGGAGGAGACCCAGTACTTC. As protein: CASSSRTAAEETQYF.

This chain connects TRBV6-1 to TRBJ1-4; D gene ambiguous. V lost 7 bases to trimming and J lost 0 bases, with 12 bases between them. The CDR3 extends over 15 amino acids. Germline CDR1 is MNHNS and CDR2 is SASEGT. CDR3 sequence reads: CASTKITATNEKLFF. CDR3 bases: TGTGCCAGCACAAAGATTACTGCAACTAATGAAAAACTGTTTTTT.

This clone appeared a single time. As DNA, the CDR3 is TGTGCCAGCAGTCCAGTCTCGGCGGTCCGGGAGACCCAGTACTTC. Translation: CASSPVSAVRETQYF. This chain links TRBV27 with TRBJ2-5, with D unclear. V was trimmed by 5 bases and J by 5 bases, leaving 18 bases between them. The germline gives CDR1 MNHEY, CDR2 SMNVEV (reference sequence). The length of the CDR3 is 15 residues.

The rearrangement links TRBV6-6 to TRBJ1-1; 9 bases map to TRBD1. The length of the CDR3 is 13 residues. CDR1 and CDR2 from the germline V gene are MNHNY and SVGAGI (reference sequence). Trimming cost V 4 bases and J 10 bases; bases outside gene matches: 7. The CDR3 region is CASSSRMTGGAFF. The CDR3 DNA follows: TGTGCCAGCAGTTCTAGAATGACAGGGGGAGCTTTCTTT.

The V gene is TRBV10-2, the J gene TRBJ1-1, with D perhaps matching TRBD1 (5 bases). The CDR3 length is 13 residues. With 9 bases removed from V and 6 bases from J, the gap between germline ends came to 17 bases. The germline gives CDR1 WSHSY, CDR2 SAAADI. The CDR3 protein is CASRAEGYSEAFF. The CDR3 DNA is TGCGCCAGTAGGGCAGAGGGGTATTCTGAAGCTTTCTTT.